This T cell receptor (beta chain) was found in a study of cytomegalovirus exposure and HLA in healthy donors. For the study at large: The 120 or so validation repertoires used the same platform as the roughly 700 first-cohort repertoires (as reported by a later analysis). Whole-study findings and limits: While the bulk of TCR sequences proved rare, some public TCRs turned up in many donors. According to the study, 180 or so TCR beta chains were cytomegalovirus-associated.

This clone was counted between two and nine times. What it binds is not known. There are 14 residues in the CDR3. The germline V gene has CDR1 SGHRS and CDR2 YFSETQ. The V and J ends lost 3 bases and 0 bases respectively, with 9 bases between them. Profiled with immunoSEQ multiplex PCR; TCRdb holds only in-frame clones, not every one. The sample has fewer than 250,000 clones; approximately 87% are singletons. The receptor's source is a man aged 18 to 29 in good health and CMV-seronegative. The rearrangement uses TRBV5-1 and TRBJ1-2, with a tentative D call TRBD1 (6 bases). Sequences were obtained from PBMCs. CDR3 amino acids: CASSWDNPNYGYTF. DNA for the CDR3: TGCGCCAGCAGCTGGGACAACCCTAACTATGGCTACACCTTC.